Listed here are 8 T cell receptor beta chains from one sample, sequenced in a study of blood T cell repertoires in COVID-19. Only in-frame clones appear in the TCRdb table, and some are missing; sequencing was by immunoSEQ multiplex PCR. The data show approximately 80,000 clones, with roughly 86% seen just once and around 5.3% held by the top ten. Sequenced input: peripheral blood. The origin of the receptors is a man aged 40-49 years with acute or convalescent COVID-19.

The rearrangement joins TRBV10-2 to TRBJ1-1; D remains unclear. The CDR3 covers 12 residues. CDR1 is WSHSY, CDR2 SAAADI, per germline. The germline V and J ends were trimmed by 6 bases and 3 bases, with 8 bases remaining between them. DNA of the CDR3: TGCGCCAGCAGCCACAGTGACACTGAAGCTTTCTTT. Protein: CASSHSDTEAFF.

J is TRBJ1-5 and V is TRBV19; TRBD1 matches at 7 bases. Germline trimming cut 6 bases from V and 3 bases from J; bases unmatched to any gene: 8. CDR1 is LNHDA, CDR2 SQIVND, per germline (reference sequence). The CDR3 extends over 15 amino acids. CDR3 bases: TGTGCCAGTAGCTACGGGGGACAGATCAATCAGCCCCAGCATTTT. It yields the protein CASSYGGQINQPQHF.

The chain employs TRBV3-1 (or the pseudogene TRBV3-2) and TRBJ2-6; maybe TRBD2 (6 bases). The V end was cut by 5 bases, the J end by 3 bases, with 14 bases between. This CDR3 region has 16 residues. In germline, CDR1 is LGHDT, CDR2 YNNKEL (reference sequence). This CDR3 is CASSAGSVFGANVLTF. The CDR3 DNA is TGTGCCAGCAGCGCGGGGTCGGTGTTTGGGGCCAACGTCCTGACTTTC.

V gene TRBV7-6 combines with J gene TRBJ2-4; a weak D match, TRBD1 (7 bases). Looked up from germline, CDR1 is SGHVS and CDR2 is FNYEAQ. V lost 6 bases to trimming and J lost 0 bases, with 12 bases between them. The CDR3 length is 15 residues. The CDR3 sequence: CASSFQGGAKNIQYF. The CDR3 nucleotides are TGTGCCAGCAGTTTCCAGGGGGGAGCCAAAAACATTCAGTACTTC.

The V and J genes are TRBV7-2 and TRBJ2-5, with D possibly matching TRBD1 (5 bases). There are 14 residues in the CDR3. The germline V and J ends were trimmed by 1 base and 5 bases, with 11 bases remaining between them. Looked up from germline, CDR1 is SGHTA and CDR2 is FQGNSA. CDR3 protein: CASSLGSGLETQYF. The CDR3 DNA sequence: TGTGCCAGCAGCTTAGGATCAGGGTTGGAGACCCAGTACTTC. Full variable domain (outside the CDR3, taken from reference TRBV7-2 and TRBJ2-5): GAGVSQSPSNKVTEKGKDVELRCDPISGHTALYWYRQSLGQGLEFLIYFQGNSAPDKSGLPSDRFSAERTGGSVSTLTIQRTQQEDSAVYLCASSLGSGLETQYFGPGTRLLVL.

This chain uses TRBV4-2 with TRBJ1-6; a possible D gene is TRBD1 (5 bases). The CDR3 extends over 16 amino acids. Germline V lookup: CDR1 LGHNA, CDR2 YNFKEQ. V was shortened by 1 base and J by 3 bases, with 10 bases between the two germline ends. CDR3 DNA: TGTGCCAGCAGCCAAGCAGCAGGGTTCTATAATTCACCCCTCCACTTT. This translates into CASSQAAGFYNSPLHF.

V usage is TRBV30 and J usage is TRBJ2-1; 8 bases fit TRBD2. Looked up from germline, CDR1 is GTSNPN and CDR2 is SVGIG (reference sequence). With 4 bases clipped from V and 0 bases from J, the junction kept 2 bases outside the gene matches. The CDR3 has 14 amino acids. The DNA of the CDR3 is TGTGCCTGGATTAGCGGGGCCTCCTACAATGAGCAGTTCTTC. This translates into CAWISGASYNEQFF.

There are a few counts of this clone. The rearrangement links TRBV12-5 to TRBJ2-5; no clear D gene. The CDR3 consists of 12 residues. Germline CDR1 and CDR2: LGHNT and FRNRAP. The V end lost 2 bases, the J end lost 6 bases, and 7 bases lay between the germline ends. In DNA form, the CDR3 reads TGTGCTAGTGGTTTGCTACAGAAGACCCAGTACTTC. It is translated as CASGLLQKTQYF.